This T cell receptor beta chain was captured in a study of cytomegalovirus exposure and HLA in healthy donors. The wider study: Earlier, 110 million or so unique TCR beta sequences were recovered from about 200 million T cells by an analysis.

General observations from the study: TCR beta chain V- and J-gene trimming was linked, in a later analysis, to a missense variant in DCLRE1C. Previous analysis showed most TCR beta V segments were productive about 90% or about 30% of the time.

Use of 60 Vbeta and 13 Jbeta primers characterized the PCR. The assay was immunoSEQ multiplex PCR, and TCRdb's table has in-frame clones only and misses some. The sample lists about 130,000 clones, around three quarters occurring once. This clone appeared a single time. Antigen: not known. All donors participated as healthy donors of bone marrow. The receptor's source is a woman aged 45-59 years in good health and CMV-seronegative. Sequencing used PBMCs.

In DNA form, the CDR3 reads TGTGCCAGCCTTCCGGGACAGGGTTCCGAGCAGTACTTC. Translated, it gives CASLPGQGSEQYF. The J gene is TRBJ2-7, the V gene TRBV28; 9 bases align to TRBD1. V lost 8 bases, J lost 6 bases, and 8 bases stayed unmatched. CDR3 length: 13 residues. CDR1 and CDR2 from the germline V gene are MDHEN and SYDVKM.